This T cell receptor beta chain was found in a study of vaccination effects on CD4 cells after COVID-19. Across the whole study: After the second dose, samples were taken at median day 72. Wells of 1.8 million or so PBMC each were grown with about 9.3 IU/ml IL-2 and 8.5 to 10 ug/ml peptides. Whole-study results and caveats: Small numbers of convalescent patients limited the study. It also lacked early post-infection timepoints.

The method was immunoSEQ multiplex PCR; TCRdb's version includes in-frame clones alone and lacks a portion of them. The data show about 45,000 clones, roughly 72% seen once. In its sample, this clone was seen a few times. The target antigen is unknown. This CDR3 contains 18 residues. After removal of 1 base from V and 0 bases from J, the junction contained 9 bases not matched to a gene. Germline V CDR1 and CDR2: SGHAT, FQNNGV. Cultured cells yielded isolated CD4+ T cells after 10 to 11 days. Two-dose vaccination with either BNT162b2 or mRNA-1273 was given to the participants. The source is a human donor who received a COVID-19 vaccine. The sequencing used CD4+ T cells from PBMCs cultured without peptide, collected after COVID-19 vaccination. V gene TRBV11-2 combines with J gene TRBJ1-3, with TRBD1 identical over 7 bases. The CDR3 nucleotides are TGTGCCAGCAGCTTAGGACGGACAGGCGTCATCTCTGGAAACACCATATATTTT. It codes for CASSLGRTGVISGNTIYF.